This T cell receptor beta chain originates from a study of blood T cells in healthy people across ages. General study findings and limits: Among T cells, TCR beta diversity per million cells dropped roughly linearly as age rose. Among long-lived donors, naive CD4+ cells were more numerous and diversity higher than in aged donors. Those diversity estimates obtained from one million T cells were thought to be underestimates.

V shed 3 bases and J shed 0 bases, with 12 bases lying between them. The germline V gene has CDR1 SGHDN and CDR2 FVKESK. CDR3 length: 17 amino acids. Alongside a J-beta primer mix, a sample-barcoded 5' primer served in a second PCR lasting about 7 to 12 cycles. TCRdb redid the calling of the 5' RACE reads with MiXCR, one entry per CDR3 protein. The sample yields about 1,500,000 distinct CDR3 sequences, 42% seen once. This clonotype was counted a few times. Antigen specificity is unknown. The V call is TRBV14, the J call TRBJ2-6, with a tentative D call TRBD1 (6 bases). The sequence derives from a woman between 18 and 29 years old in good health. Sequencing was carried out using blood. CDR3: CASSQNTGYSGANVLTF. CDR3 in DNA: TGTGCCAGCAGCCAGAATACAGGGTACTCTGGGGCCAACGTCCTGACTTTC.